The 16 T cell receptor beta chains below come from one sample, sequenced in a study of blood T cell repertoires in COVID-19. Clones were read by immunoSEQ multiplex PCR, and TCRdb kept only the in-frame ones, dropping some. The sample includes about 150,000 clones, 80% to 90% of them seen just once. Sequencing input: peripheral blood. All receptors derive from a woman in her 70s with acute or convalescent COVID-19.

The chain links TRBV30 to TRBJ1-5; the D gene is possibly TRBD1 (6 bases). There are 12 residues in the CDR3. V lost 0 bases, J lost 6 bases, and 6 bases lay in between. The germline V gene encodes CDR1 GTSNPN and CDR2 SVGIG (reference sequence). For the CDR3, the DNA is TGTGCCTGGAGTGTACAGGGTCAGCCCCAGCATTTT. Protein: CAWSVQGQPQHF. Full variable domain (missing parts from reference TRBV30 and TRBJ1-5): SQTIHQWPATLVQPVGSPLSLECTVEGTSNPNLYWYRQAAGRGLQLLFYSVGIGQISSEVPQNLSASRPQDRQFILSSKKLLLSDSGFYLCAWSVQGQPQHFGDGTRLSIL.

The rearrangement links TRBV11-2 to TRBJ1-3; D unclear. With 5 bases removed from V and 4 bases from J, the gap between germline ends came to 9 bases. Germline V lookup: CDR1 SGHAT, CDR2 FQNNGV. The CDR3 is 13 amino acids. In nucleotides, the CDR3 is TGTGCCAGCAGCGAGGGAATGGGAAACACCATATATTTT. Its translation: CASSEGMGNTIYF.

DNA for the CDR3: TGTGCCAGCAGCACACAGGGTTGGCGTATTGGCAATGAGCAGTTCTTC. It codes for CASSTQGWRIGNEQFF. The gene calls are TRBV3-1 (or the pseudogene TRBV3-2) and TRBJ2-1; D is possibly TRBD1 (6 bases). V lost 5 bases, J lost 6 bases, and 20 bases lay in between. Germline V CDR1 and CDR2: LGHDT, YNNKEL (reference sequence). This CDR3 is 16 amino acids long.

The J gene is TRBJ2-1, the V gene TRBV5-8; D might be TRBD2 (6 bases). The CDR3 covers 13 residues. Germline V lookup: CDR1 SGHTS, CDR2 YDEGEE. Trimming left V 3 bases short and J 10 bases short, with 14 bases between. The CDR3 here is CASSWGDLWEQFF. CDR3 nucleotide sequence: TGTGCCAGCAGCTGGGGGGACCTCTGGGAGCAGTTCTTC. Drawing the rest from reference TRBV5-8 and TRBJ2-1, the complete variable domain is EAGVTQSPTHLIKTRGQQATLRCSPISGHTSVYWYQQALGLGLQFLLWYDEGEERNRGNFPPRFSGRQFPNYSSELNVNALELEDSALYLCASSWGDLWEQFFGPGTRLTVL.

The chain uses TRBV5-4 and TRBJ2-5; 9 positions agree with TRBD2. The CDR3 has 19 residues. V lost 0 bases and J lost 0; bases outside the gene matches: 12. Germline V gives CDR1 SGHNT, CDR2 YYREEE (reference sequence). CDR3 coding DNA: TGTGCCAGCAGCTTGGGTGGTCGACTAGCGGCGTTGTACCAAGAGACCCAGTACTTC. Translated: CASSLGGRLAALYQETQYF.

Only one count was recorded for this clone. The chain is built from TRBV11-2 and TRBJ2-5, with TRBD1 identical over 10 bases. The CDR3 contains 13 residues. V shed 5 bases, J shed 4 bases, and the junction held 1 base outside the gene matches. Germline values: CDR1 SGHAT, CDR2 FQNNGV. The CDR3 DNA sequence: TGTGCCAGCAGCCGGGACAGGGGAGAGACCCAGTACTTC. Translation: CASSRDRGETQYF.

This chain joins TRBV11-2 and TRBJ1-3; possible D gene TRBD1, 6 bases. CDR3 length: 15 amino acids. Germline CDR1 and CDR2: SGHAT and FQNNGV. V was clipped by 5 bases and J by 2 bases, with 13 bases between them. DNA of the CDR3: TGTGCCAGCAGCCTAGGGGGGGGGACTGGAAACACCATATATTTT. It translates to CASSLGGGTGNTIYF.

The J gene is TRBJ1-2, the V gene TRBV28; D not resolved. Trimming shortened V by 4 bases and J by 3 bases, and 12 bases separated the two germline ends. Germline V lookup: CDR1 MDHEN, CDR2 SYDVKM. The CDR3 is made up of 14 amino acids. The CDR3 DNA sequence: TGTGCCAGCAGTTCCCCCGGGATCGACTATGGCTACACCTTC. Protein sequence: CASSSPGIDYGYTF.

The rearrangement uses TRBV5-6 and TRBJ1-1; no clear D gene. Germline CDR1 is SGHDT and CDR2 is YYEEEE. Between the trimmed V and J ends, which lost 4 bases and 1 base, there was a span of 11 bases. The CDR3 runs 14 residues. In DNA, the CDR3 is TGTGCCAGCAGCCCTCAGATATGGAACACTGAAGCTTTCTTT. Translation gives CASSPQIWNTEAFF.

V is TRBV27 and J is TRBJ1-2, with unresolved D. Germline V gene data show CDR1 as MNHEY and CDR2 as SMNVEV (reference sequence). V dropped 5 bases and J dropped 4 bases, with 14 bases sitting between them. The CDR3 is 14 amino acids. The CDR3 nucleotides read TGTGCCAGCAGTCGGGAGGGTGGACGCTATGGCTACACCTTC. It is translated as CASSREGGRYGYTF.

DNA of the CDR3: TGTGCCAGCAGGACAGGGGGCGCTGGGGCCAACGTCCTGACTTTC. It translates to CASRTGGAGANVLTF. The chain links TRBV9 to TRBJ2-6; 10 nucleotides align to TRBD1. CDR3 length: 15 amino acids. V lost 5 bases to trimming and J lost 2 bases; unmatched junction nucleotides: 1. Germline CDR1 and CDR2: SGDLS and YYNGEE. Full variable domain (missing parts from reference TRBV9 and TRBJ2-6): DSGVTQTPKHLITATGQRVTLRCSPRSGDLSVYWYQQSLDQGLQFLIQYYNGEERAKGNILERFSAQQFPDLHSELNLSSLELGDSALYFCASRTGGAGANVLTFGAGSRLTVL.

V usage is TRBV6-5 and J usage is TRBJ1-2; D is unresolved. The length of the CDR3 is 13 residues. V shed 2 bases and J shed 14 bases, with 18 bases lying between them. Germline CDR1 is MNHEY and CDR2 is SVGAGI. CDR3 bases: TGTGCCAGCAGTTACGACGGGTATGTTGCGATGACCTTC. Amino acids: CASSYDGYVAMTF.

V and J are TRBV5-1 and TRBJ1-1, with 8 bases lining up with TRBD1. Germline lookup yields CDR1 SGHRS and CDR2 YFSETQ. V shed 3 bases, J shed 1 base, and the junction held 2 bases outside the gene matches. The CDR3 is 14 residues long. The DNA of the CDR3 is TGCGCCAGCAGCTCCGGGACAGGGAACACTGAAGCTTTCTTT. The encoded protein is CASSSGTGNTEAFF.

The CDR3 protein is CASHLSGTEAFF. The CDR3 nucleotides are TGTGCCAGCCATTTATCCGGCACTGAAGCTTTCTTT. The chain carries TRBV6-6 and TRBJ1-1; D gene ambiguous. The germline V gene has CDR1 MNHNY and CDR2 SVGAGI (reference sequence). V gave up 8 bases and J gave up 4 bases, with 11 bases separating them. The CDR3 covers 12 residues.

The chain employs TRBV29-1 and TRBJ2-3; 7 positions match TRBD2. The germline V gene encodes CDR1 SQVTM and CDR2 ANQGSEA. Trimming removed 7 bases from V and 2 bases from J; junction bases left unmatched: 12. The CDR3 sequence is 15 residues long. The CDR3 spells CSAAVRGGITDTQYF. In DNA, the CDR3 is TGCAGCGCCGCGGTTCGCGGGGGTATCACAGATACGCAGTATTTT.

This CDR3 reads CASSQGTGDNEKLFF. DNA of the CDR3: TGCGCCAGCAGCCAGGGGACAGGGGATAATGAAAAACTGTTTTTT. V usage is TRBV5-1 and J usage is TRBJ1-4; TRBD1 agrees at 10 bases. Germline CDR1 reads SGHRS; CDR2 reads YFSETQ. The CDR3 runs 15 residues. J lost 4 bases, V lost 4 bases, and 4 bases had no gene match.